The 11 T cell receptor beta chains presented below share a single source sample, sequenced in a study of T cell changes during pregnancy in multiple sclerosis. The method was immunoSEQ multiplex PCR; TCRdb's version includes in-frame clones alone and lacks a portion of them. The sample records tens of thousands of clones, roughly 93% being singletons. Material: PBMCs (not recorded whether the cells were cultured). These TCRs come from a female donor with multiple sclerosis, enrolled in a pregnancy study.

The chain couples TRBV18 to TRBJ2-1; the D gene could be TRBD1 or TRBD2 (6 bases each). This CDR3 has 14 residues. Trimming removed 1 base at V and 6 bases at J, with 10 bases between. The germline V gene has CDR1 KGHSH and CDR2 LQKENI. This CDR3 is CASSPRGGFNEQFF. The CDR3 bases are TGTGCCAGCTCACCACGAGGGGGGTTCAATGAGCAGTTCTTC. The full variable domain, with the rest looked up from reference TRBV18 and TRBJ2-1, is NAGVMQNPRHLVRRRGQEARLRCSPMKGHSHVYWYRQLPEEGLKFMVYLQKENIIDESGMPKERFSAEFPKEGPSILRIQQVVRGDSAAYFCASSPRGGFNEQFFGPGTRLTVL.

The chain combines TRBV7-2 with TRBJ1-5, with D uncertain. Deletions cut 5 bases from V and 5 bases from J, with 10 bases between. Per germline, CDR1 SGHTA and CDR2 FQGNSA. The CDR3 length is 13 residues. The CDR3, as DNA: TGTGCCAGCAGCCTAGAGGTCCATCAGCCCCAGCATTTT. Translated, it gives CASSLEVHQPQHF.

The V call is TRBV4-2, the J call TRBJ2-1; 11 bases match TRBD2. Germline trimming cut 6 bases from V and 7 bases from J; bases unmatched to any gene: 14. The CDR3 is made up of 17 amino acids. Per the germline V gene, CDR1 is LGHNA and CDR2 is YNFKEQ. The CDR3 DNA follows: TGTGCCAGCAGTCGTTCCACTAGCGGGAGAAAGGAGAATGAGCAGTTCTTC. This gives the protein CASSRSTSGRKENEQFF.

The CDR3 loop reads CASSLGAGGNQPQHF. The CDR3 DNA reads as TGCGCCAGCAGCTTGGGAGCAGGGGGCAATCAGCCCCAGCATTTT. This chain connects TRBV5-1 to TRBJ1-5; weak D call: TRBD1 (6 bases). V was shortened by 0 bases and J by 2 bases, with 9 bases between the two germline ends. Germline V gene lookup returns CDR1 SGHRS and CDR2 YFSETQ. The CDR3 has 15 residues.

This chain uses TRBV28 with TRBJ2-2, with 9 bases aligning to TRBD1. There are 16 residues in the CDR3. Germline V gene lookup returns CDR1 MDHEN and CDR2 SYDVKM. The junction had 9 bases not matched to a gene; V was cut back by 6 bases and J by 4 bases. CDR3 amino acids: CASSPPGQGRTGELFF. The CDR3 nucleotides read TGTGCCAGCAGCCCACCGGGACAGGGTCGCACCGGGGAGCTGTTTTTT.

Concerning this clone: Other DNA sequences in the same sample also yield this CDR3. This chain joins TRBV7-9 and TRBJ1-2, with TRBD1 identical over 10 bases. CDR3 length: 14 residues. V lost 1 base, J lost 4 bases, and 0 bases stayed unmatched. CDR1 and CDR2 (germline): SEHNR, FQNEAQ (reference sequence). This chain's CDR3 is CASSLGQGAYGYTF. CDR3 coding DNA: TGTGCCAGCAGCTTAGGACAGGGGGCCTATGGCTACACCTTC.

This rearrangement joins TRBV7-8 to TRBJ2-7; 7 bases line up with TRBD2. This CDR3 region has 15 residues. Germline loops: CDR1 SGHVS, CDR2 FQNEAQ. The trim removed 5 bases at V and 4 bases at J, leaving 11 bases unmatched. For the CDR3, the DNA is TGTGCCAGCAGCCCCGACTGGGGCGGGAGTTACGAGCAGTACTTC. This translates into CASSPDWGGSYEQYF.

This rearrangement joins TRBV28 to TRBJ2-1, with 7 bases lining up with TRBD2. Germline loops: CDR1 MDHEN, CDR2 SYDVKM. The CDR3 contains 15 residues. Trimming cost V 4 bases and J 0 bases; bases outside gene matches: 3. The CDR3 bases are TGTGCCAGCAGTTCCGGGGGGAACTCCTACAATGAGCAGTTCTTC. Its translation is CASSSGGNSYNEQFF.

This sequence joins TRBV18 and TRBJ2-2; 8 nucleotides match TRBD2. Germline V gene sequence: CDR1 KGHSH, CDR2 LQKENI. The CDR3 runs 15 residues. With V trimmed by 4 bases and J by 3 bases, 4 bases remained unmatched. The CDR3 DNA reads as TGTGCCAGCTCACTAACTAGCGGCTACACCGGGGAGCTGTTTTTT. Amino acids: CASSLTSGYTGELFF. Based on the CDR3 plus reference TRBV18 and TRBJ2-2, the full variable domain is NAGVMQNPRHLVRRRGQEARLRCSPMKGHSHVYWYRQLPEEGLKFMVYLQKENIIDESGMPKERFSAEFPKEGPSILRIQQVVRGDSAAYFCASSLTSGYTGELFFGEGSRLTVL.

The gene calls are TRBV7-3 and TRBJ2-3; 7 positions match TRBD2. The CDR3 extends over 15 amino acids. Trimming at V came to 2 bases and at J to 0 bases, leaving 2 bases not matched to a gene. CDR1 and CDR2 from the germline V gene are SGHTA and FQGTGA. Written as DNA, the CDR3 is TGTGCCAGCAGCTTAGGGAGGGGAAGCACAGATACGCAGTATTTT. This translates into CASSLGRGSTDTQYF.

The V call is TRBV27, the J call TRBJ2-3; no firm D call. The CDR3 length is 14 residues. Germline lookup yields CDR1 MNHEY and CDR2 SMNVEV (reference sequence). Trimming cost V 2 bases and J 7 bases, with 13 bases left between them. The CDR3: CASSLPDTYNTQYF. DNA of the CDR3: TGTGCCAGCAGTTTACCCGACACTTACAATACGCAGTATTTT.